This T cell receptor (beta chain) was found in a study of blood T cell repertoires in COVID-19. Germline V lookup: CDR1 LNHDA, CDR2 SQIVND (reference sequence). The CDR3 contains 13 residues. Trimming stripped 7 bases from V and 2 bases from J, with 9 bases between. This table comes from immunoSEQ multiplex PCR, and its TCRdb copy is limited to in-frame clones, with some not included. Here the sample spans 300,000 to 400,000 clones, around 87% being singletons. The rearrangement uses TRBV19 and TRBJ2-1, with no clear D. Sample: PBMCs or T cells enriched from blood (not recorded which). The clonotype comes from a man aged 18 to 35 who had recovered from COVID-19. CDR3 DNA sequence: TGTGCCAGTAAGCAGGCAGCCTACAATGAGCAGTTCTTC. Amino acid sequence: CASKQAAYNEQFF.